The clone carrying this TCR beta chain was detected only once. Its antigen is still unknown. A read error may account for a junction end that differs from germline. The data belong to a study of Tregs in tolerant kidney transplant recipients. Study observations and caveats: Activated donor B cell expansion appeared to reveal the most relevant donor-specific TCRbeta repertoire.

The CDR3 totals 14 residues. CDR1 is SGHAT and CDR2 is FQNNGV in the germline V gene. Clones were sequenced by immunoSEQ multiplex PCR, and TCRdb holds only the in-frame ones, with some missing. The table includes over 55,000 clones, over 70% detected once. The specimen was CD4+ T cells from blood. The chain is built from TRBV11-2 and TRBJ1-2; unclear D gene. The sequence was obtained from a human donor in good health. This chain's CDR3 is CASSLGSVVGHLNF. For the CDR3, the DNA is TGTGCCAGCAGCTTAGGATCGGTGGTAGGGCACTTAAACTTC.